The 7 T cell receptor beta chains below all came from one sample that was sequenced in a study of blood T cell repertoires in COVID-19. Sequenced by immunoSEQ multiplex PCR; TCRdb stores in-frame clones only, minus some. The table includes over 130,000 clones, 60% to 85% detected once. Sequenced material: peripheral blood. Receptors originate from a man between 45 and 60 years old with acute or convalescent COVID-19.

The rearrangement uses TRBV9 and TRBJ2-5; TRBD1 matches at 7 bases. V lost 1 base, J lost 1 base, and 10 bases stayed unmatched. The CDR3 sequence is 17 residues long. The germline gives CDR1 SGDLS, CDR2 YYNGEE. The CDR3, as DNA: TGTGCCAGCAGCGTATCCGGGACAGCGCTCTTCCAAGAGACCCAGTACTTC. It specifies CASSVSGTALFQETQYF.

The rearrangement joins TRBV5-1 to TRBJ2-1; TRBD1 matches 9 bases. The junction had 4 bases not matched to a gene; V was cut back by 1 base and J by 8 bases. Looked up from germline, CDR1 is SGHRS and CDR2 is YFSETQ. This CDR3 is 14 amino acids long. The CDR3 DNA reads TGCGCCAGCAGCTTGTTACAGGGGGCAGATGAGCAGTTCTTC. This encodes CASSLLQGADEQFF.

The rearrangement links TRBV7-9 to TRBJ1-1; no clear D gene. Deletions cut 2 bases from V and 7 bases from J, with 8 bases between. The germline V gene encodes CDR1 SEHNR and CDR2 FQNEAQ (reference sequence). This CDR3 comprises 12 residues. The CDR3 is CASSLRGIEAFF. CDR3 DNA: TGTGCCAGCAGCTTAAGAGGTATTGAAGCTTTCTTT.

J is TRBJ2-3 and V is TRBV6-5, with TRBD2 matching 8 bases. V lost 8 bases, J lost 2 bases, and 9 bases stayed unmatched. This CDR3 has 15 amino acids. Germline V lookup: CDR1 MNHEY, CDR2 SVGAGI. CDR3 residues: CASGGGIGATDTQYF. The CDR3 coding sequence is TGTGCCAGCGGCGGGGGGATCGGGGCCACAGATACGCAGTATTTT.

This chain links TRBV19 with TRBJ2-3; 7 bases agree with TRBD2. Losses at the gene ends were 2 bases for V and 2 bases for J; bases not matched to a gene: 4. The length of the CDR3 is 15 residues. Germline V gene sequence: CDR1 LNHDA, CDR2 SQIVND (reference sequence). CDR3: CASSISLADTDTQYF. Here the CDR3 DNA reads TGTGCCAGTAGTATAAGTCTAGCGGACACAGATACGCAGTATTTT.

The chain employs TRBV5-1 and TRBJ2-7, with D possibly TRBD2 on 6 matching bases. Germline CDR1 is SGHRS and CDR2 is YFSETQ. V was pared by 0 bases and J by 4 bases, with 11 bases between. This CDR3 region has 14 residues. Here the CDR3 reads CASSLAGGNYEQYV. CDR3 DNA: TGCGCCAGCAGCTTGGCCGGGGGAAATTACGAGCAGTACGTC.

The CDR3 loop reads CASSQENTGSQPQHF. CDR3 bases: TGTGCCAGCAGCCAAGAAAACACAGGGTCCCAGCCCCAGCATTTT. The chain has TRBV4-2 and TRBJ1-5; a weak D match, TRBD1 (6 bases). This CDR3 has 15 amino acids. Trimming removed 0 bases at V and 7 bases at J, with 13 bases between. Germline CDR1 and CDR2: LGHNA and YNFKEQ.